A selection of T cell receptor beta chains follows, all from one sample in a study of CD8+CD57+ T cells in acquired aplastic anemia. TCRdb reanalysed the reads using MiXCR and keeps one entry per CDR3 protein. The data hold fewer than 85,000 distinct CDR3 sequences, with 70% observed a single time. The sequencing input was sorted CD4+, CD8+, or CD8+CD57+ T cells (not recorded which) from PBMCs. The receptors were sampled from a human donor with aplastic anemia. Both conserved end residues are part of each CDR3. Fields, in order: J gene, clone size, V gene, D gene, CDR3 DNA, CDR3 protein. The D gene is left open where the match is weak. The size entry is marked missing in some rows and otherwise reads once, few, many or a size class.

>TRBJ1-2|.|TRBV12-3/TRBV12-4|.
TGTGCCAGCAGTTCCCGGGGACTGAACTATGGCTACACCTTC
CASSSRGLNYGYTF
>TRBJ2-3|.|TRBV20-1|TRBD2
TGCAGTGCGTATACTAGCGGAGCCACAGATACGCAGTATTTT
CSAYTSGATDTQYF
>TRBJ2-5|.|TRBV10-3|.
TGTGCCATCAGTGAGGGACAGCAAGAGACCCAGTACTTC
CAISEGQQETQYF
>TRBJ2-1|.|TRBV9|.
TGTGCCAGCAGCGTAGTCCCCGGGAACAATGAGCAGTTCTTC
CASSVVPGNNEQFF
>TRBJ2-3|once|TRBV15|TRBD2
TGTGCCACCAGCAGGAGGACTAGAGGCACAGATACGCAGTATTTT
CATSRRTRGTDTQYF
>TRBJ2-7|.|TRBV29-1|.
TGCAGCGTTGAAGGGACAGAACCCTACGAGCAGTACTTC
CSVEGTEPYEQYF
>TRBJ2-5|many|TRBV9|TRBD2
TGTGCCAGCAGCGATCGGGGGACTAGCACAGAGACCCAGTACTTC
CASSDRGTSTETQYF
>TRBJ2-2|once|TRBV19|.
TGTGCCAGTAGTATGGGGCAGGGGAACACCGGGGAGCTGTTTTTT
CASSMGQGNTGELFF
>TRBJ2-7|.|TRBV20-1|.
TGCAGTGCTAGACGGGTTGGGGAGCAGTACTTC
CSARRVGEQYF
>TRBJ2-3|.|TRBV24-1|TRBD2
TGTGCCACCAGTGATATGGGAGGGCCAGGTGGTACGCAGTATTTT
CATSDMGGPGGTQYF
>TRBJ2-7|.|TRBV7-2|.
TGTGCCAGCAGCTTGGACGGTACCTACGAGCAGTACTTC
CASSLDGTYEQYF
>TRBJ1-5|once|TRBV25-1|.
TGTGCCAGCAGTGGGGTAGGGGTTACTCAGCCCCAGCATTTT
CASSGVGVTQPQHF
>TRBJ2-1|.|TRBV29-1|.
TGCAGCGTGGAAGTCACCAGGGGAAATGAGCAGTTCTTC
CSVEVTRGNEQFF
>TRBJ2-3|.|TRBV29-1|.
TGCAGCGTTACCCCTAGCACAGATACGCAGTATTTT
CSVTPSTDTQYF